The rows below give T cell receptor beta chains drawn from one sample of a study of identical twins. TCRdb reprocessed the 5' RACE reads with MiXCR, giving one entry per CDR3 protein. The profile shows about 550,000 distinct CDR3 sequences, around 20% of them singletons. This sample was also put to use in a study of yellow fever vaccine responses in identical twins.

Sequencing was done on a sample of CD4+ T cells sorted from blood. These TCRs come from a woman aged 18-29 years in good health. CDR3s include the opening cysteine and the closing phenylalanine or tryptophan.

V gene,J gene,CDR3 protein
TRBV12-3/TRBV12-4,TRBJ1-2,CASSLAENYGYTF
TRBV5-1,TRBJ1-1,CASSLTANTEAFF
TRBV20-1,TRBJ2-3,CSASYLDRFSTDTQYF
TRBV6-6,TRBJ1-2,CATSPQEGYTF
TRBV20-1,TRBJ1-2,CSAPTTGGFDYGYTF
TRBV10-3,TRBJ1-2,CAITQDGVGYGYTF
TRBV15,TRBJ2-1,CATATYNEQFF
TRBV5-4,TRBJ2-1,CASSFLALSSYNEQFF
TRBV29-1,TRBJ2-1,CSVFGGSAPNNNEQFF
TRBV20-1,TRBJ2-7,CSASRTVPSYEQYF
TRBV7-9,TRBJ1-2,CASSLGTGTSGYGYTF
TRBV14,TRBJ2-2,CASSRLGTANTGELFF
TRBV28,TRBJ2-5,CASRQRFETQYF
TRBV24-1,TRBJ2-1,CATSDFGGEQFF
TRBV12-3/TRBV12-4,TRBJ1-6,CASRLGTVDNSPLHF
TRBV5-1,TRBJ2-3,CASSLEAVSTDTQYF
TRBV5-4,TRBJ2-1,CASRRTSTPVDYNEQFF
TRBV7-9,TRBJ1-4,CASSLEGTGREKLFF
TRBV5-1,TRBJ2-1,CASSFGGLNEQFF
TRBV20-1,TRBJ2-1,CSATNVRTGTLSYNEQFF
TRBV21-1,TRBJ2-5,CASSEGPFGGGLHQETQYF